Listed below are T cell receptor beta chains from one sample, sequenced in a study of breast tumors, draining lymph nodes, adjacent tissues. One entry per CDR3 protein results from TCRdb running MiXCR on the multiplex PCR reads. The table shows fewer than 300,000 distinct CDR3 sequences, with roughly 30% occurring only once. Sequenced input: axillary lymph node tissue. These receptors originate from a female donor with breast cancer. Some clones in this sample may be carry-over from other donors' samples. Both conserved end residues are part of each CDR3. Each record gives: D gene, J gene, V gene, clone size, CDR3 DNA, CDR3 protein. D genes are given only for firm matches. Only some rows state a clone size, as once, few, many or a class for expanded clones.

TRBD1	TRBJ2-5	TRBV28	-	TGTGCCAGCAGTGAGACAGACAGGGGGCAAGAGACCCAGTACTTC	CASSETDRGQETQYF
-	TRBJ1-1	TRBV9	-	TGTGCCAGCAGCGTAGGGTGGTCGAACACTGAAGCTTTCTTT	CASSVGWSNTEAFF
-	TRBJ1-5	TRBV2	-	TGTGCCAGCACCACTGACCTGGGTCAGCCCCAGCATTTT	CASTTDLGQPQHF
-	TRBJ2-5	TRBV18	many	TGTGCCAGCTCACCACGGAACGGAGAGACCCAGTACTTC	CASSPRNGETQYF
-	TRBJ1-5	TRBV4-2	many	TGTGCCAGCAGCCACGACCTTAATAGCAATCAGCCCCAGCATTTT	CASSHDLNSNQPQHF
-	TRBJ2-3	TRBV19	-	TGTGCCAGTAGTAAACAGGGAACAGATACGCAGTATTTT	CASSKQGTDTQYF
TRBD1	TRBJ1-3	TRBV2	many	TGTGCCAGCAGGTCCCAGGGGGCTGGAAACACCATATATTTT	CASRSQGAGNTIYF
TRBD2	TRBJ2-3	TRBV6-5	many	TGTGCCAGCATGCGGGGGGCGGGAGATACGCAGTATTTT	CASMRGAGDTQYF
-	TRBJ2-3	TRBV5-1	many	TGCGCCAGCAAAACCCCGGGGGTGGATACGCAGTATTTT	CASKTPGVDTQYF
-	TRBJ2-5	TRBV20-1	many	TGCAGTGCCCCCCGGGAGACCCAGTACTTC	CSAPRETQYF
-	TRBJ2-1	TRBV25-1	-	TGTGCCAGCAGTGCTGAGGGTACCTACAATGAGCAGTTCTTC	CASSAEGTYNEQFF
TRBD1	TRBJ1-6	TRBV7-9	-	TGTGCCAGCAACTTTTACAGGGGCTCCTACAATTCACCCCTCCACTTT	CASNFYRGSYNSPLHF
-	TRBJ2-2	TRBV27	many	TGTGCCAGCAGTTTTCTAGGTACCGGGGAGCTGTTTTTT	CASSFLGTGELFF
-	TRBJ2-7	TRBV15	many	TGTGCCACCAGTGCTAGAGGCGTATACTACGAGCAGTACTTC	CATSARGVYYEQYF
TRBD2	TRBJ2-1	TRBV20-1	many	TGCAGTGCTAGGAAGTCGGGACTAGCGTCGGGAGAGCAGTTCTTC	CSARKSGLASGEQFF
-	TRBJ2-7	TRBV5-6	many	TGTGCCAGCAGCTTGGACCAGGGGTTTGGCGAGCAGTACTTC	CASSLDQGFGEQYF
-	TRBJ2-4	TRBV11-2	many	TGTGCCAGCAGCCCCCGGAGGGGCCCCAAAAACATTCAGTACTTC	CASSPRRGPKNIQYF
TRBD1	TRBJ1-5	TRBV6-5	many	TGTGCCAGCAGCCCCGACAGGGGCAGCAATCAGCCCCAGCATTTT	CASSPDRGSNQPQHF
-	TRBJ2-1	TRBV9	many	TGTGCCAGCAGCGTTCTCGGCAGACCCTACAATGAGCAGTTCTTC	CASSVLGRPYNEQFF
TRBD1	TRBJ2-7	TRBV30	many	TGTGCCTGGAGTCCGGACAGGGGTTACGAGCAGTACTTC	CAWSPDRGYEQYF
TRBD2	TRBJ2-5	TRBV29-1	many	TGCAGCGTCCGCCCGACTAGCGACCAAGAGACCCAGTACTTC	CSVRPTSDQETQYF
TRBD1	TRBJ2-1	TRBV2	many	TGTGCCGGAAGGGGACAGGGGGCTAGTGAGCAGTTCTTC	CAGRGQGASEQFF
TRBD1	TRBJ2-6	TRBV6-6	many	TGTGCCAGCAGACCAACCTCGGGACAGGGGGCGGGTGGGGCCAACGTCCTGACTTTC	CASRPTSGQGAGGANVLTF
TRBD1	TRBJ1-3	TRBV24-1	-	TGTGCCACCAGTGATTGGACAGGGTCCGCTGGAAACACCATATATTTT	CATSDWTGSAGNTIYF